This T cell receptor (beta chain) was identified in a study of graft-versus-host responses after intestinal transplantation. Method: immunoSEQ multiplex PCR; TCRdb's copy keeps in-frame clones and lacks some. This table has 90,000 to 95,000 clones, around nine tenths appearing once. The CDR3 totals 15 residues. Trimming shortened V by 4 bases and J by 1 base, and 14 bases separated the two germline ends. Per the germline V gene, CDR1 is MNHEY and CDR2 is SVGAGI. For this clone: Its cognate antigen is unknown.

This clonotype was sampled from a human donor who received an intestinal transplant. This rearrangement joins TRBV6-5 to TRBJ2-7; D ambiguous. The sequenced sample was unstimulated CD8+ T cells sorted from spleen or lymph node cells, obtained before intestinal transplant. CDR3 in DNA: TGTGCCAGCAGTTCCTTGGCAGGCATTTCCTACGAGCAGTACTTC. Translated: CASSSLAGISYEQYF.